This T cell receptor beta chain was profiled in a study of cytomegalovirus exposure and HLA in healthy donors. Study results and caveats: Specific recognition of CMV antigens was confirmed in vitro for a few chains (all CMV-associated).

To note about this clone: Its antigen is as yet unknown.

The V gene lost 6 bases and the J gene lost 5 bases, with 10 bases spanning the gap. Germline CDR1 is MNHNS and CDR2 is SASEGT. CDR3 length: 12 amino acids. Use of 60 Vbeta and 13 Jbeta primers characterized the PCR. Sequencing was performed with immunoSEQ multiplex PCR; in TCRdb, only in-frame clones are kept and a portion is missing. The sample yields about 130,000 clones, 83% seen once. The chain links TRBV6-1 to TRBJ2-5; no clear D gene. Sequencing input: PBMCs. This receptor was taken from a man aged 35 to 55 in good health and CMV-seronegative. The CDR3 reads CASSLGVETQYF. CDR3 coding DNA: TGTGCCAGCAGCCTAGGCGTCGAGACCCAGTACTTC.